The 14 T cell receptor beta chains below were found in one sample sequenced in a study of blood T cell repertoires in COVID-19 (TCRdb year 2020). Library generation was performed with the immunoSEQ multiplex PCR assay. This immuneACCESS table, as held by TCRdb, lists in-frame sequences with V and J called but not all clones. Of the missing ones, under half trace to an unresolved V gene in checked studies; the others have no known cause. This sample is represented by more than 200,000 clones; roughly four fifths of them were singletons. In total, the top ten clones hold roughly 10% of the sample. The sequenced material came from peripheral blood. Receptor source: a man older than 75 with acute or convalescent COVID-19.

The count of this clone is one. J is TRBJ2-3 and V is TRBV3-1 (or the pseudogene TRBV3-2); 8 bases fit TRBD2. The CDR3 contains 16 residues. CDR1 and CDR2 (germline): LGHDT, YNNKEL (reference sequence). V trimming: 1 base; J trimming: 2 bases; junction bases outside the gene matches: 5. The CDR3: CASSQVVAGPTDTQYF. The CDR3 DNA is TGTGCCAGCAGCCAAGTGGTAGCGGGACCCACAGATACGCAGTATTTT.

The chain combines TRBV30 with TRBJ2-2; TRBD2 agrees at 7 bases. Germline V lookup: CDR1 GTSNPN, CDR2 SVGIG (reference sequence). This CDR3 spans 16 amino acids. Trimming took 3 bases from V and 1 from J; bases not matched to a gene: 8. CDR3 DNA: TGTGCCTGGAGAATGGAAGCTAGCGGGAACACCGGGGAGCTGTTTTTT. Translated: CAWRMEASGNTGELFF.

This clone was counted a few times. The CDR3 spells CASSLRTEMTEAFF. DNA for the CDR3: TGTGCCAGCAGCCTTCGGACTGAAATGACTGAAGCTTTCTTT. The rearrangement uses TRBV2 and TRBJ1-1; D is unclear. The germline V and J ends were trimmed by 6 bases and 5 bases, with 16 bases remaining between them. This CDR3 contains 14 residues. The germline gives CDR1 SNHLY, CDR2 FYNNEI.

The chain links TRBV2 to TRBJ2-3; 7 positions match TRBD1. Germline V lookup: CDR1 SNHLY, CDR2 FYNNEI. V lost 4 bases to trimming and J lost 12 bases; unmatched junction nucleotides: 7. This CDR3 is 12 amino acids long. The chain's CDR3 is CASSGPTGDQYF. In nucleotides, the CDR3 is TGTGCCAGCAGTGGGCCCACAGGGGACCAGTATTTT.

The chain uses TRBV18 and TRBJ1-2, with D maybe TRBD1 (6 bases). Germline lookup yields CDR1 KGHSH and CDR2 LQKENI. The CDR3 totals 15 residues. With 1 base removed from V and 6 bases from J, the gap between germline ends came to 15 bases. For the CDR3, the DNA is TGTGCCAGCTCACCACGCGGCAGGGGTGTTGATGGCTACACCTTC. It yields the protein CASSPRGRGVDGYTF.

The CDR3 coding sequence is TGCAGTGCTAGTGGATCGGGAGTCTTCTCTGGAAACACCATATATTTT. Protein sequence: CSASGSGVFSGNTIYF. The J gene is TRBJ1-3, the V gene TRBV20-1; D call uncertain. With 3 bases removed from V and 0 bases from J, the gap between germline ends came to 15 bases. Germline V gene sequence: CDR1 DFQATT, CDR2 SNEGSKA (reference sequence). This CDR3 is built from 16 residues.

This clone came up once. The rearrangement joins TRBV6-1 to TRBJ2-3, with TRBD2 matching over 8 bases. The CDR3 has 14 amino acids. Looked up from germline, CDR1 is MNHNS and CDR2 is SASEGT. Losses at the gene ends were 0 bases for V and 9 bases for J; bases not matched to a gene: 5. The CDR3 reads CASSEAGLVVTQYF. The CDR3 coding sequence is TGTGCCAGCAGTGAAGCGGGACTAGTGGTCACGCAGTATTTT.

This clone was found a few times. The chain joins TRBV6-4 to TRBJ1-5, with D uncertain. The germline V gene encodes CDR1 MRHNA and CDR2 SNTAGT. Trimming shortened V by 3 bases and J by 4 bases, and 13 bases separated the two germline ends. The CDR3 consists of 15 residues. The CDR3 bases are TGTGCCAGCAGTGATTTGGGCAGCCGAAATCAGCCCCAGCATTTT. Translation gives CASSDLGSRNQPQHF.

The table lists this clone with a count of one. V and J are TRBV14 and TRBJ2-3, with 7 positions matching TRBD1. Trimming took 11 bases from V and 5 from J; bases not matched to a gene: 13. Germline CDR1 is SGHDN and CDR2 is FVKESK. This CDR3 comprises 14 residues. The CDR3 DNA sequence: TGTGCCTCCCAAAGGGGGCCTGAGGGAGATACGCAGTATTTT. Translation gives CASQRGPEGDTQYF.

The chain has TRBV5-5 and TRBJ1-6; tentative D call: TRBD1 (5 bases). Looked up from germline, CDR1 is SGHKS and CDR2 is YYEKEE (reference sequence). The CDR3 loop spans 15 amino acids. V was cut by 4 bases and J by 11 bases, with 19 bases left in between. CDR3 residues: CASSPSGLLRTPLHF. CDR3 in DNA: TGTGCCAGCAGCCCATCGGGACTGCTAAGGACACCCCTCCACTTT.

The rearrangement links TRBV20-1 to TRBJ1-2, with D unclear. In germline, CDR1 is DFQATT, CDR2 SNEGSKA (reference sequence). The CDR3 runs to 11 residues. The V gene lost 6 bases and the J gene lost 8 bases, with 13 bases spanning the gap. As DNA, the CDR3 is TGCAGTGCCCAGACGCCGGGGGGCTACACCTTC. This gives the protein CSAQTPGGYTF.

The chain recombines TRBV2 with TRBJ2-1, with D tentatively TRBD2 (5 bases). Trimming took off 11 bases at V and 1 base at J, with 21 bases between the two ends. The CDR3 loop spans 16 amino acids. The germline V gene has CDR1 SNHLY and CDR2 FYNNEI. CDR3 coding DNA: TGTGCCGCCCAAGGATTTGAGGGAGAATCCTACAATGAGCAGTTCTTC. It is translated as CAAQGFEGESYNEQFF.

The chain employs TRBV7-9 and TRBJ1-1; TRBD1 matches 7 bases. V gave up 5 bases and J gave up 5 bases; unmatched junction bases: 14. Germline V gene lookup returns CDR1 SEHNR and CDR2 FQNEAQ (reference sequence). The CDR3 is 16 residues long. The CDR3 DNA is TGTGCCAGCAGCCGTTATCCCCCAGGGGGGTCGACTGAAGCTTTCTTT. It translates to CASSRYPPGGSTEAFF.

V is TRBV6-5 and J is TRBJ2-7; 8 bases fit TRBD1. The V and J ends lost 0 bases and 6 bases, in that order; junction bases with no gene match: 7. Germline-derived CDR1 and CDR2 are MNHEY and SVGAGI. This CDR3 contains 15 residues. The CDR3 DNA reads TGTGCCAGCAGTTACTCGGGCAGGGGGCGTCTCGAGCAGTACTTC. Translation: CASSYSGRGRLEQYF.